The text below deals with one TCR beta chain. This clone was seen a handful of times. No cognate antigen has been identified for it. One base away there is no much larger clone; base qualities are not given. The collaborating institutions used their own protocols to collect whole blood in K2EDTA tubes. For TCRbeta analysis, collaborators shipped samples as frozen whole blood, isolated PBMCs, or DNA extracted from either of those sample types. The junction shows trimming of 2 bases on V and 0 bases on J, plus 10 bases between the germline ends. Via the germline V gene (reference sequence), CDR1 is GTSNPN and CDR2 SVGIG. From its cysteine to its phenylalanine, the CDR3 spans 14 amino acids. The retained sequence is limited to the CDR3, 42 bases, with the frame set at the first base. This sample is drawn from a study of blood T cell repertoires in COVID-19 (TCRdb year 2020). Notes on the research overall: Samples from collaborators originated in the United States, Italy and Spain and spanned both the acute and convalescent phases of COVID-19. A de-identified subject ID, COVID-19 status, age in years and sex were almost always included in the sample metadata. The prospective study material was composed of cDNA or gDNA derived from T cells, B-cell-depleted T cells, or PBMCs. Subjects who had been exposed to COVID-19, were actively infected with it, or had recovered from it provided the deeply sampled blood TCRbeta repertoires that made up the dataset. Where available, HLA class I and class II types were taken from metadata supplied by the sample provider and were not determined by assay-based typing. Samples were obtained from the ongoing ImmuneRACE study (first 160 participants) and from 950 to 1,500 subjects provided by 6 global collaborators. The repertoires were released in a freely available public database meant as a resource for research on the immune response to SARS-CoV-2. Broad study findings and their caveats: The amount of clinical and demographic metadata varied by source and participant and was provided uncurated.

The immunoSEQ Assay, a bias-controlled multiplex PCR, was used to amplify TCRbeta CDR3 regions from genomic DNA. The authors' analysis ran thus. Nucleated cell counts per sample were estimated from amplification of reference gene primers within the assay. To quantify the absolute abundance of each unique TCRbeta CDR3 rearrangement, sequence reads were collapsed and filtered. For each sample, productive Simpson clonality was calculated as the square root of Simpson's diversity index over productive rearrangements. TCRdb mirrors the immuneACCESS table, restricted to in-frame sequences. Some clones are absent from its copies; in checked studies, under half trace to an unresolved V gene, and the reason for the others is unknown. That table supplies the V and J calls and clone size; D and trimming were determined from the DNA. The table for this sample lists about 60,000 clones; around 84% of them were counted only once. Of the sample, more than 9% is held by the ten largest clones.

Sample: peripheral blood. The TCR sequence derives from a human donor in a cohort sampled during active COVID-19. This sequence uses TRBV30 and TRBJ1-2; TRBD1 is a weak D gene call, 6 bases matching. The CDR3 reads CAWSTGTTNYGYTF. DNA sequence: TGTGCCTGGAGTACGGGGACAACTAACTATGGCTACACCTTC.